This is a list of T cell receptor beta chains from one sample in a study of cytomegalovirus exposure and HLA in healthy donors. Measured with immunoSEQ multiplex PCR; TCRdb has only the in-frame clones, and not every one. The table has about 130,000 clones, around three quarters seen once. Sample: PBMCs. The receptors originated from a woman in her 50s in good health and CMV-seronegative. Each CDR3 is given with its conserved first and last residue. D genes are given only for firm matches. The size entry is marked missing in some rows and otherwise reads once, few, many or a size class.

D,V,size,J,DNA,CDR3
.,TRBV21-1,.,TRBJ2-7,TGTGCCAGCAGCCTTATTCTCCGGGACAGGGGGCAAAACGAGCAGTACTTC,CASSLILRDRGQNEQYF
.,TRBV9,.,TRBJ2-1,TGTGCCAGCAGCGCTTCTAGGCCAGCTTACAATGAGCAGTTCTTC,CASSASRPAYNEQFF
TRBD2,TRBV28,.,TRBJ2-7,TGTGCCAGCAGGCGTGGGACTAGCGAGGGCTACGAGCAGTACTTC,CASRRGTSEGYEQYF
TRBD1,TRBV19,.,TRBJ1-5,TGTGCCAGTAGCCGGGACAGGGGAAATCGTCGTGGCAATCAGCCCCAGCATTTT,CASSRDRGNRRGNQPQHF
.,TRBV4-2,.,TRBJ2-1,TGTGCCAGCAGCCAAGATCTAGACAATGAGCAGTTCTTC,CASSQDLDNEQFF
TRBD1,TRBV9,.,TRBJ2-5,TGTGCCAGCAGCCCAAGGGGGACAGGGCATCAAGAGACCCAGTACTTC,CASSPRGTGHQETQYF
.,TRBV5-6,.,TRBJ1-2,TGTGCCAGCAGCTTGGGTCAGGGCGCCTATGGCTACCCCTTC,CASSLGQGAYGYPF
TRBD1,TRBV12-5,.,TRBJ2-1,TGTGCTAGTGGTTTGACCAGGGGGCAGTTTTACAATGAGCAGTTCTTC,CASGLTRGQFYNEQFF
.,TRBV12-5,.,TRBJ2-3,TGTGCTAGTGGTTCGGCAGATACGCAGTATTTT,CASGSADTQYF
.,TRBV29-1,few,TRBJ1-1,TGCAGCGCCCAGGGAGGGCCGAACACTGAAGCTTTCTTT,CSAQGGPNTEAFF
TRBD1,TRBV7-2,few,TRBJ1-1,TGTGCCAGCAGCCCGATCCCGGCTGGACAGGGGAACACTGAAGCTTTCTTT,CASSPIPAGQGNTEAFF
TRBD2,TRBV2,.,TRBJ2-3,TGTGCCAGCAGTGTATGGGGCCAAGGACTAGCGGGAGGTGAGGCAGATACGCAGTATTTT,CASSVWGQGLAGGEADTQYF